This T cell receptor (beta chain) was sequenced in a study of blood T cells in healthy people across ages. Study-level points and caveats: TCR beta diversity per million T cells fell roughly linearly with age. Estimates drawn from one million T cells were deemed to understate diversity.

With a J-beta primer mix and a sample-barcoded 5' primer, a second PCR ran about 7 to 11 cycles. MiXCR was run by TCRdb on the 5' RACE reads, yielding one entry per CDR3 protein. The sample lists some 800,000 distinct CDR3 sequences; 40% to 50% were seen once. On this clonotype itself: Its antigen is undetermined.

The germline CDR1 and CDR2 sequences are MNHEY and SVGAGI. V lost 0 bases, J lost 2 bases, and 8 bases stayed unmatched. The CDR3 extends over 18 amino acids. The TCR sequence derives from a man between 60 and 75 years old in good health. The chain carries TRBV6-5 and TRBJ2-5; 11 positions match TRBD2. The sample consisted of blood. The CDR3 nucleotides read TGTGCCAGCAGTTACTCACTCTCTAGCGGGGGGTCTCAAGAGACCCAGTACTTC. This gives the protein CASSYSLSSGGSQETQYF.